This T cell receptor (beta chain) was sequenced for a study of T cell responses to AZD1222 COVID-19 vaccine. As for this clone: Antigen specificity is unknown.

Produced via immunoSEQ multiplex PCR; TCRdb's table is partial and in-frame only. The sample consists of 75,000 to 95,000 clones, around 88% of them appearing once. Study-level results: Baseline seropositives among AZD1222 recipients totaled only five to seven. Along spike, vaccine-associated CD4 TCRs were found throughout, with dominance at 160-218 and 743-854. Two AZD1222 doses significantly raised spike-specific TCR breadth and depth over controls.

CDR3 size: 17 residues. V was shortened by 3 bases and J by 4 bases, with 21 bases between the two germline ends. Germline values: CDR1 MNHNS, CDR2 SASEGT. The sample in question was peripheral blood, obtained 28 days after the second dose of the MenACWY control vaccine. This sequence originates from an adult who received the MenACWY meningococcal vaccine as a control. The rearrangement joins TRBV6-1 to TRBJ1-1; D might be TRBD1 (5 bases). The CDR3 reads CASSDPSLWGETTEAFF. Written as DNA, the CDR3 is TGTGCCAGCAGTGATCCGAGCCTCTGGGGCGAAACCACTGAAGCTTTCTTT.